This T cell receptor (beta chain) was captured in a study of shared clonotypes between healthy human individuals. This CDR3 has 13 residues. Trimming cost V 8 bases and J 8 bases; bases outside gene matches: 8. Germline loops: CDR1 SEHNR, CDR2 FQNEAQ (reference sequence). Authors' data handling: Filtering was not the same, since immunoSEQ gave junction-only sequences without quality scores. Clones were read by immunoSEQ multiplex PCR, and TCRdb kept only the in-frame ones, dropping some. D and trimming were read from the DNA, whereas the V and J calls and clone size are those reported in that table. The data contain under 600,000 clones, almost 97% of them singletons.

Sample: naive CD4+ T cells sorted from blood. Described subset: CD45RA+ positively selected. The chain joins TRBV7-9 to TRBJ1-2; 10 bases map to TRBD1. This clonotype originated in a woman in her 30s in good health. The CDR3 bases are TGTGCCAGCGGTTCGACAGGGGGCGAGGGCTACACCTTC. This encodes CASGSTGGEGYTF.